This TCR beta chain was recorded in a study of blood T cell repertoires in COVID-19. Study overall: The cDNA or gDNA used as material had been derived from T cells, B-cell-depleted T cells, or PBMCs.

Germline CDR1 and CDR2: SGDLS and YYNGEE. The V end lost 3 bases, the J end lost 1 base, and 16 bases lay between the germline ends. The CDR3 has 16 amino acids. Method: immunoSEQ multiplex PCR; TCRdb's copy keeps in-frame clones and lacks some. The table shows fewer than 400,000 clones, with approximately 86% occurring only once. J is TRBJ1-2 and V is TRBV9; TRBD1 might be the D (6 bases). This receptor was obtained from a woman aged 18 to 35 who had recovered from COVID-19. The source material was PBMCs or T cells enriched from blood (not recorded which). Here the CDR3 reads CASSASIRGDNYGYTF. The CDR3, as DNA: TGTGCCAGCAGCGCCTCCATCAGGGGCGATAACTATGGCTACACCTTC.